One and the same sample provided the 22 T cell receptor beta chains below, sequenced in a study of blood T cell repertoires in COVID-19. Profiled with immunoSEQ multiplex PCR; TCRdb holds only in-frame clones, not every one. The sample shows about 380,000 clones, 85% of them seen only once. Sequenced: peripheral blood. These receptors originate from a woman younger than 30 with acute or convalescent COVID-19.

V and J are TRBV7-6 and TRBJ2-1; 7 nucleotides match TRBD2. V lost 1 base and J lost 3; bases outside the gene matches: 6. Germline V gene lookup returns CDR1 SGHVS and CDR2 FNYEAQ. This CDR3 has 16 amino acids. CDR3 DNA: TGTGCCAGCAGCTTAGTTGCGGGAGTCTACTACAATGAGCAGTTCTTC. It specifies CASSLVAGVYYNEQFF. The full variable domain, its missing parts supplied by reference TRBV7-6 and TRBJ2-1, is GAGVSQSPRYKVTKRGQDVALRCDPISGHVSLYWYRQALGQGPEFLTYFNYEAQQDKSGLPNDRFSAERPEGSISTLTIQRTEQRDSAMYRCASSLVAGVYYNEQFFGPGTRLTVL.

The chain recombines TRBV11-2 with TRBJ1-1; D remains ambiguous. V lost 0 bases and J lost 0, with 5 bases in between. The germline CDR1 and CDR2 sequences are SGHAT and FQNNGV. CDR3 length: 14 amino acids. CDR3 DNA sequence: TGTGCCAGCAGCTTAGACGTTGTGAACACTGAAGCTTTCTTT. Its translation: CASSLDVVNTEAFF.

The gene calls are TRBV7-9 and TRBJ1-4; D gene ambiguous. Germline CDR1 and CDR2: SEHNR and FQNEAQ (reference sequence). The CDR3 is 13 amino acids. CDR3 sequence reads: CATRAGKSEKLFF. For the CDR3, the DNA is TGTGCGACCCGAGCAGGAAAATCTGAAAAACTGTTTTTT.

The chain recombines TRBV18 with TRBJ1-1; a possible D gene is TRBD1 (6 bases). The CDR3 spans 12 residues. Germline V gene data show CDR1 as KGHSH and CDR2 as LQKENI. V dropped 1 base and J dropped 6 bases, with 6 bases sitting between them. In DNA form, the CDR3 reads TGTGCCAGCTCACCACAGGGGGCTGAAGCTTTCTTT. It specifies CASSPQGAEAFF. The full variable domain, its missing parts supplied by reference TRBV18 and TRBJ1-1, is NAGVMQNPRHLVRRRGQEARLRCSPMKGHSHVYWYRQLPEEGLKFMVYLQKENIIDESGMPKERFSAEFPKEGPSILRIQQVVRGDSAAYFCASSPQGAEAFFGQGTRLTVV.

Only a few counts were recorded for this clone. The rearrangement joins TRBV3-1 (or the pseudogene TRBV3-2) to TRBJ2-2; the match to TRBD2 covers 8 bases. V trimming: 4 bases; J trimming: 8 bases; junction bases outside the gene matches: 15. This CDR3 is built from 17 residues. Per germline, CDR1 LGHDT and CDR2 YNNKEL (reference sequence). Written as DNA, the CDR3 is TGTGCCAGCAGCCGATACGGGGCAGCGGGAGAGAGAGGGGAGCTGTTTTTT. This encodes CASSRYGAAGERGELFF.

Concerning this clone: Given a far larger clone just one base away, this is likely a sequencing read error. The rearrangement links TRBV5-4 to TRBJ2-3; D remains unclear. The V gene's germline CDR1 is SGHNT and CDR2 YYREEE (reference sequence). The CDR3 is 11 residues long. The V end lost 4 bases, the J end lost 4 bases, and 4 bases lay between the germline ends. The CDR3 reads CASSLSDTQYF. The CDR3 DNA reads as TGTGCCAGCAGCCTCTCAGATACGCAGTATTTT.

The genes are TRBV6-6 and TRBJ2-2; D gene uncertain. Trimming pared 0 bases from V and 7 bases from J, leaving 6 bases between. This CDR3 contains 13 residues. Germline V gene data show CDR1 as MNHNY and CDR2 as SVGAGI (reference sequence). For the CDR3, the DNA is TGTGCCAGCAGTTACTCCGGAGTCGGGGAGCTGTTTTTT. This codes for CASSYSGVGELFF.

The gene calls are TRBV11-2 and TRBJ1-2; maybe TRBD1 (5 bases). The CDR3 has 16 amino acids. Germline V gives CDR1 SGHAT, CDR2 FQNNGV. Trimming cost V 2 bases and J 2 bases, with 15 bases left between them. CDR3 sequence reads: CASSLMAGQSNYGYTF. CDR3 coding DNA: TGTGCCAGCAGCTTAATGGCAGGGCAATCCAACTATGGCTACACCTTC. The whole variable domain, remainder taken from reference TRBV11-2 and TRBJ1-2, is EAGVAQSPRYKIIEKRQSVAFWCNPISGHATLYWYQQILGQGPKLLIQFQNNGVVDDSQLPKDRFSAERLKGVDSTLKIQPAKLEDSAVYLCASSLMAGQSNYGYTFGSGTRLTVV.

This chain uses TRBV6-1 with TRBJ2-3; 7 nucleotides line up with TRBD2. Trimming cost V 2 bases and J 0 bases; bases outside gene matches: 2. Germline loops: CDR1 MNHNS, CDR2 SASEGT. The CDR3 spans 15 residues. The CDR3 DNA follows: TGTGCCAGCAGTGAAAGCGGGATAAGCACAGATACGCAGTATTTT. It encodes CASSESGISTDTQYF.

J is TRBJ2-5 and V is TRBV10-3; D is possibly TRBD2 (6 bases). Germline values: CDR1 ENHRY, CDR2 SYGVKD. V lost 3 bases and J lost 5, with 16 bases in between. The CDR3 is 15 residues long. The CDR3 is CAISDRDSKRETQYF. CDR3 DNA sequence: TGTGCCATCAGTGACCGGGACTCTAAACGGGAGACCCAGTACTTC.

V usage is TRBV12-3 or TRBV12-4 and J usage is TRBJ2-5; a weak D match, TRBD2 (6 bases). The length of the CDR3 is 13 residues. Between the trimmed V and J ends, which lost 3 bases and 4 bases, there was a span of 9 bases. The CDR3 sequence: CASSLSTRETQYF. The CDR3 nucleotides read TGTGCCAGCAGTTTGTCGACTAGAGAGACCCAGTACTTC.

The rearrangement uses TRBV10-3 and TRBJ2-2; 8 bases fit TRBD2. The V gene's germline CDR1 is ENHRY and CDR2 SYGVKD. Losses at the gene ends were 4 bases for V and 5 bases for J; bases not matched to a gene: 9. This CDR3 has 16 amino acids. CDR3 in amino acids: CAISGQAGVSTGELFF. The CDR3 DNA sequence: TGTGCCATCAGTGGTCAAGCGGGAGTGAGTACCGGGGAGCTGTTTTTT.

In nucleotides, the CDR3 is TGTGCCAGCAGCTTAGTCCCAGGGGAGAATTCACCCCTCCACTTT. It is translated as CASSLVPGENSPLHF. This sequence joins TRBV7-2 and TRBJ1-6; weak D call: TRBD1 (6 bases). From germline, CDR1 is SGHTA and CDR2 FQGNSA. The CDR3 runs to 15 residues. V shed 1 base and J shed 7 bases, with 11 bases lying between them.

The chain recombines TRBV7-9 with TRBJ1-1; no clear D. CDR3 length equals 15 residues. The V end lost 2 bases, the J end lost 5 bases, and 15 bases lay between the germline ends. CDR1 and CDR2 (germline): SEHNR, FQNEAQ (reference sequence). CDR3: CASSLNTIQRTEAFF. CDR3 sequence (DNA): TGTGCCAGCAGCTTAAATACGATCCAGCGGACTGAAGCTTTCTTT.

The chain is built from TRBV7-9 and TRBJ2-7; 11 bases align to TRBD2. V lost 5 bases to trimming and J lost 2 bases; unmatched junction nucleotides: 5. CDR1 and CDR2 from the germline V gene are SEHNR and FQNEAQ (reference sequence). The CDR3 contains 15 residues. The CDR3 nucleotides are TGTGCCAGCAGCCGACTACTAGCGGGAGCCTACGAGCAGTACTTC. Protein: CASSRLLAGAYEQYF.

The rearrangement links TRBV5-1 to TRBJ1-6; 8 bases line up with TRBD1. The CDR3 has 15 amino acids. Germline CDR1 and CDR2: SGHRS and YFSETQ. The V segment lost 3 bases and the J segment 7 bases; nucleotides outside the gene matches: 6. The CDR3 DNA follows: TGCGCCAGCAGCTCCGGACAGGGAGGGAATTCACCCCTCCACTTT. As protein: CASSSGQGGNSPLHF.

The chain employs TRBV12-3 or TRBV12-4 and TRBJ2-7; maybe TRBD1 (5 bases). Trimming took off 3 bases at V and 5 bases at J, with 11 bases between the two ends. The CDR3 spans 13 residues. The CDR3 protein is CASSLNRWNEQYF. The CDR3 DNA reads as TGTGCCAGCAGTTTGAACAGGTGGAACGAGCAGTACTTC.

A single count supports this clone. The V gene is TRBV12-5, the J gene TRBJ1-1; a weak D match, TRBD1 (5 bases). The CDR3 totals 15 residues. V was trimmed by 2 bases and J by 0 bases, leaving 10 bases between them. Germline V gene data show CDR1 as LGHNT and CDR2 as FRNRAP. The DNA for the CDR3 is TGTGCTAGTGGTTTGAGGGGTTTCATGAACACTGAAGCTTTCTTT. Amino acid sequence: CASGLRGFMNTEAFF.

This chain joins TRBV6-5 and TRBJ1-2; D is possibly TRBD1 (5 bases). The CDR3 is 14 residues long. Germline CDR1 MNHEY, CDR2 SVGAGI. V was trimmed by 7 bases and J by 4 bases, leaving 16 bases between them. For the CDR3, the DNA is TGTGCCAGCACCGTGACAGACCTATTCTATGGCTACACCTTC. It translates to CASTVTDLFYGYTF.

This clone occurred once. V is TRBV6-5 and J is TRBJ2-2; D remains ambiguous. Germline V gives CDR1 MNHEY, CDR2 SVGAGI. This CDR3 comprises 14 residues. The V end was cut by 5 bases, the J end by 2 bases, with 9 bases between. Here the CDR3 DNA reads TGTGCCAGCAGTCTGACACCTAACACCGGGGAGCTGTTTTTT. Its translation is CASSLTPNTGELFF.

This clone was observed a handful of times. The chain has TRBV14 and TRBJ2-1, with 7 bases aligning to TRBD2. V gave up 4 bases and J gave up 6 bases; unmatched junction bases: 9. Germline loops: CDR1 SGHDN, CDR2 FVKESK. This CDR3 has 15 amino acids. The CDR3 DNA reads as TGTGCCAGCAGCCGTGCCCTAGCGGACTTCAATGAGCAGTTCTTC. Protein sequence: CASSRALADFNEQFF.

The chain links TRBV7-9 to TRBJ1-3; no clear D. Trimming stripped 2 bases from V and 8 bases from J, with 10 bases between. The CDR3 loop spans 13 amino acids. Germline V CDR1 and CDR2: SEHNR, FQNEAQ (reference sequence). Written as DNA, the CDR3 is TGTGCCAGCAGCTTAATAGAGGGCGACACCATATATTTT. It specifies CASSLIEGDTIYF. Variable domain in full (rest from reference TRBV7-9 and TRBJ1-3): DTGVSQNPRHKITKRGQNVTFRCDPISEHNRLYWYRQTLGQGPEFLTYFQNEAQLEKSRLLSDRFSAERPKGSFSTLEIQRTEQGDSAMYLCASSLIEGDTIYFGEGSWLTVV.